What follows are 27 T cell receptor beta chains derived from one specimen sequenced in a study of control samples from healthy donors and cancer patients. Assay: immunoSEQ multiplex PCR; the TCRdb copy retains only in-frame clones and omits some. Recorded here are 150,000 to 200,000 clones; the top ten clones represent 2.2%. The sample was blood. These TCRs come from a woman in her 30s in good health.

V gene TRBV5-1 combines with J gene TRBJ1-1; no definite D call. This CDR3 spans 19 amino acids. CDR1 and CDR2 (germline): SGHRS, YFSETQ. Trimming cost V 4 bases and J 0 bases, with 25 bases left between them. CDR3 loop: CASSPDSPTREIMNTEAFF. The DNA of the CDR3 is TGCGCCAGCAGCCCGGATTCCCCTACAAGGGAAATAATGAACACTGAAGCTTTCTTT.

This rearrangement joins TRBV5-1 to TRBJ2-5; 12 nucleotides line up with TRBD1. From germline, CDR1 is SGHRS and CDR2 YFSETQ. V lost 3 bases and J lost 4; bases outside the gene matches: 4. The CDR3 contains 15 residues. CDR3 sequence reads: CASSYGTGGGETQYF. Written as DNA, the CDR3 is TGCGCCAGCAGCTACGGGACAGGGGGCGGAGAGACCCAGTACTTC.

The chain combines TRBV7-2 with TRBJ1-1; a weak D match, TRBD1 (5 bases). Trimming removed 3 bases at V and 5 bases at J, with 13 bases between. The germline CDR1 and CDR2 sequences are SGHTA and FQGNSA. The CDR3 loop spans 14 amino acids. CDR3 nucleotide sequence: TGTGCCAGCAGCTTGGGGGGGATAAGGACTGAAGCTTTCTTT. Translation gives CASSLGGIRTEAFF. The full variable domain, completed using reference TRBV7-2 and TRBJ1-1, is GAGVSQSPSNKVTEKGKDVELRCDPISGHTALYWYRQSLGQGLEFLIYFQGNSAPDKSGLPSDRFSAERTGGSVSTLTIQRTQQEDSAVYLCASSLGGIRTEAFFGQGTRLTVV.

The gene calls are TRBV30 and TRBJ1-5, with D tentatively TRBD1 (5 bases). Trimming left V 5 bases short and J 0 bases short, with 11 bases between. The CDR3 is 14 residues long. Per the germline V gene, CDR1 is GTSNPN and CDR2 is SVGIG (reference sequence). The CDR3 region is CAWGGEYSNQPQHF. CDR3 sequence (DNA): TGTGCCTGGGGGGGGGAATATAGCAATCAGCCCCAGCATTTT.

CDR3 DNA sequence: TGTGCCAGCAGGACGGGGACGAGTGAAGCTTTCTTT. This encodes CASRTGTSEAFF. This rearrangement joins TRBV6-5 to TRBJ1-1, with a weak D call TRBD1 (5 bases). Per germline, CDR1 MNHEY and CDR2 SVGAGI. V lost 6 bases to trimming and J lost 7 bases, with 12 bases between them. The CDR3 consists of 12 residues.

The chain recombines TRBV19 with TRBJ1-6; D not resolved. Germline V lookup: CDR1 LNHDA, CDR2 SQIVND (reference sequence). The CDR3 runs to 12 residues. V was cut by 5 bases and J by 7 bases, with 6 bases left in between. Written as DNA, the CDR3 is TGTGCCAGTAGTTTCAGGAATTCACCCCTCCACTTT. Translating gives CASSFRNSPLHF.

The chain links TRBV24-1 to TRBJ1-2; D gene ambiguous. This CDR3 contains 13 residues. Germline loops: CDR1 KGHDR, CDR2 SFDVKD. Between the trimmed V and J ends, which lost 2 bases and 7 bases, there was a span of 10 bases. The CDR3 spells CATSDSRLSGYTF. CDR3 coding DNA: TGTGCCACCAGTGATTCCCGGCTTTCTGGCTACACCTTC.

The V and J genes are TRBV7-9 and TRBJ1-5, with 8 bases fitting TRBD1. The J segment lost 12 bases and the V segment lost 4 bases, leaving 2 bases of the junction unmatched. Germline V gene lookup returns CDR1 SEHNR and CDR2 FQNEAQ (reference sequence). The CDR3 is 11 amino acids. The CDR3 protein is CASSSTGDQHF. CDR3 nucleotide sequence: TGTGCCAGCAGCTCGACAGGGGACCAGCATTTT.

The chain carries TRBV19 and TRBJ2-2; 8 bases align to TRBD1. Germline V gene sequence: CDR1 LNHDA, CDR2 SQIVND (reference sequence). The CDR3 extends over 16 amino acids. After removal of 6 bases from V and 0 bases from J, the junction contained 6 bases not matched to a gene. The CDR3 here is CASRDRVNANTGELFF. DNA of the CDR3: TGTGCCAGTAGGGACAGGGTAAATGCGAACACCGGGGAGCTGTTTTTT.

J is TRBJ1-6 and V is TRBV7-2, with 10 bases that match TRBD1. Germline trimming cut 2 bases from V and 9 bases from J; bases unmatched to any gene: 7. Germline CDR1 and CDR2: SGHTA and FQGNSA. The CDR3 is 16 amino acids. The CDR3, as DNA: TGTGCCAGCAGCTTAACCTCCGGGACAGGGGTTTCACCCCTCCACTTT. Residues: CASSLTSGTGVSPLHF.

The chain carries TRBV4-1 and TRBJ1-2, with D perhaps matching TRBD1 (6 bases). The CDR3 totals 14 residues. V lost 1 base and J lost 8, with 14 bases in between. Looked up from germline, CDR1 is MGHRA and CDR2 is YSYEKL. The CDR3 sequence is CASSQVVAGAGYTF. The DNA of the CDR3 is TGCGCCAGCAGCCAAGTTGTCGCAGGGGCGGGCTACACCTTC.

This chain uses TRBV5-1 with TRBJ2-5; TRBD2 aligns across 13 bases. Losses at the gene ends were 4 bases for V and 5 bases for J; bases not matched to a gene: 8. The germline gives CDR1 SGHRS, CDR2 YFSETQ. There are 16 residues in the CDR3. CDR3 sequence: CASSTQLAGGPETQYF. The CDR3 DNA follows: TGCGCCAGCAGCACCCAACTAGCGGGGGGGCCGGAGACCCAGTACTTC. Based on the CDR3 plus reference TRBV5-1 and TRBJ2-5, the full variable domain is KAGVTQTPRYLIKTRGQQVTLSCSPISGHRSVSWYQQTPGQGLQFLFEYFSETQRNKGNFPGRFSGRQFSNSRSEMNVSTLELGDSALYLCASSTQLAGGPETQYFGPGTRLLVL.

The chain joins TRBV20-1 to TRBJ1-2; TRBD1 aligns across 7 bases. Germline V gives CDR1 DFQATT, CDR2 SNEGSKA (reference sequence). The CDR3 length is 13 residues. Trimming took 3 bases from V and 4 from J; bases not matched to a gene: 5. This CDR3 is CSASAGGIYGYTF. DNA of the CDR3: TGCAGTGCTAGTGCAGGGGGGATCTATGGCTACACCTTC.

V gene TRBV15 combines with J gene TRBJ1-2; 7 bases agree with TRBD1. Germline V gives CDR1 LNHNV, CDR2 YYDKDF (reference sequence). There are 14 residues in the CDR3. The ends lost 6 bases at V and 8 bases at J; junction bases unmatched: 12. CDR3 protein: CATRDLWDRGGYTF. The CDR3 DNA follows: TGTGCCACCAGGGACCTATGGGACAGAGGAGGCTACACCTTC.

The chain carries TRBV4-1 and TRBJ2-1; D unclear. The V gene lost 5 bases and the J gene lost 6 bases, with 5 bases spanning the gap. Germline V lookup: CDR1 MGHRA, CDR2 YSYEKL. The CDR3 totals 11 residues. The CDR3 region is CASSWSNEQFF. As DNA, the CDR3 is TGCGCCAGCAGCTGGAGCAATGAGCAGTTCTTC.

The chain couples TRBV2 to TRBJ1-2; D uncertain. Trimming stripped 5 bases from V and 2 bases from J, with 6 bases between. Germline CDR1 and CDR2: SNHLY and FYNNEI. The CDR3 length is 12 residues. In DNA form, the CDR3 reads TGTGCCAGCAGTCGGCAGAACTATGGCTACACCTTC. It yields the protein CASSRQNYGYTF.

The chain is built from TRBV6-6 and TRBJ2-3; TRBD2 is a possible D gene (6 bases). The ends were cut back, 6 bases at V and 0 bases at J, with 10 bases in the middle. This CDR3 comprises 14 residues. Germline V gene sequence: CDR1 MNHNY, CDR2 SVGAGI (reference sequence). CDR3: CASSRGVSTDTQYF. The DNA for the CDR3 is TGTGCCAGCAGCCGCGGGGTAAGCACAGATACGCAGTATTTT.

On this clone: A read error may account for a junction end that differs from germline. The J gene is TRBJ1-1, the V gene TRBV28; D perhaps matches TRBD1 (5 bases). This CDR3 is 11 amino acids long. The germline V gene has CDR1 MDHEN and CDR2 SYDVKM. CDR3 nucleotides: TGTGCCAGCAGTTTCAGCGGGGGTAGGAACTTT. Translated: CASSFSGGRNF.

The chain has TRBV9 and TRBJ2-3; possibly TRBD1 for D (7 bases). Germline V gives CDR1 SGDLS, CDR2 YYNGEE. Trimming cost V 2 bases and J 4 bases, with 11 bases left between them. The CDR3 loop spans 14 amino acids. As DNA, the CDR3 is TGTGCCAGCAGCGTCAGGGGGGCGGCAGATACGCAGTATTTT. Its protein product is CASSVRGAADTQYF.

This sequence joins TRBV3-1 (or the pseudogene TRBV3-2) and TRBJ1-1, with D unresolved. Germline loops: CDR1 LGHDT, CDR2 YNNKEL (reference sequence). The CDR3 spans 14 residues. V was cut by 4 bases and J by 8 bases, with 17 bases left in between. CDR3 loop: CASSPKHRLVEAFF. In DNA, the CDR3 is TGTGCCAGCAGCCCGAAGCATAGGCTGGTCGAAGCTTTCTTT.

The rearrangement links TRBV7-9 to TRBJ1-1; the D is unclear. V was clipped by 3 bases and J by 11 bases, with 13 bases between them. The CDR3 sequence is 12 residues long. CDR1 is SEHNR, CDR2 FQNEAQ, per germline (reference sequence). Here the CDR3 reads CASSFPQAPAFF. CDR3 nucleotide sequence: TGTGCCAGCAGCTTTCCTCAGGCTCCCGCTTTCTTT.

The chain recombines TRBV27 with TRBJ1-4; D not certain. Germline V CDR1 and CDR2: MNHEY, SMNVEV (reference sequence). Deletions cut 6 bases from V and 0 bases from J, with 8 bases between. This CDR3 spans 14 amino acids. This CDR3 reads CASRRGATNEKLFF. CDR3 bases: TGTGCCAGCAGGAGAGGAGCAACTAATGAAAAACTGTTTTTT.

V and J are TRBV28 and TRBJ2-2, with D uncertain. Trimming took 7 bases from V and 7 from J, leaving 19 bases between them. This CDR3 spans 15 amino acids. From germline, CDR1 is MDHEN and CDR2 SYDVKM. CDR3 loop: CASTAPGLRVGELFF. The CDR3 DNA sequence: TGTGCCAGCACTGCGCCCGGGTTGCGAGTCGGGGAGCTGTTTTTT.

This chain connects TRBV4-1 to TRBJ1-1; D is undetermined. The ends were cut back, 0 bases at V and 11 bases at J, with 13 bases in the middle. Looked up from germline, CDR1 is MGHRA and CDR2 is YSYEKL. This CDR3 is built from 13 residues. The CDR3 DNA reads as TGCGCCAGCAGCCAAGAGCCGGGAACCCGGGCTTTCTTT. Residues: CASSQEPGTRAFF.

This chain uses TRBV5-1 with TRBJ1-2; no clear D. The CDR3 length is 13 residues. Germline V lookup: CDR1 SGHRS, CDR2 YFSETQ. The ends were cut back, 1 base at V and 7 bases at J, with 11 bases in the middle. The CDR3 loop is CASSLPGESGYTF. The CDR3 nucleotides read TGCGCCAGCAGCTTGCCAGGAGAGAGTGGCTACACCTTC.

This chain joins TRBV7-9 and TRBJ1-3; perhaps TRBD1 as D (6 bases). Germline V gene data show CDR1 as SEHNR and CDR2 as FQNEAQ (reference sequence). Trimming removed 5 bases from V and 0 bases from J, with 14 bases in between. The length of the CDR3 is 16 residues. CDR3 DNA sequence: TGTGCCAGCAGCAAACAGGGTTGGGGCTCTGGAAACACCATATATTTT. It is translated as CASSKQGWGSGNTIYF.

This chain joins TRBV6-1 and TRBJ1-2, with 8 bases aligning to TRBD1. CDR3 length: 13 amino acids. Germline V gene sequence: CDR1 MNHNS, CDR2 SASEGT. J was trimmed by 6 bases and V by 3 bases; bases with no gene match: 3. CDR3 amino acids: CASSDRGLDGYTF. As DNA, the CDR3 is TGTGCCAGCAGTGACAGGGGGCTGGATGGCTACACCTTC.